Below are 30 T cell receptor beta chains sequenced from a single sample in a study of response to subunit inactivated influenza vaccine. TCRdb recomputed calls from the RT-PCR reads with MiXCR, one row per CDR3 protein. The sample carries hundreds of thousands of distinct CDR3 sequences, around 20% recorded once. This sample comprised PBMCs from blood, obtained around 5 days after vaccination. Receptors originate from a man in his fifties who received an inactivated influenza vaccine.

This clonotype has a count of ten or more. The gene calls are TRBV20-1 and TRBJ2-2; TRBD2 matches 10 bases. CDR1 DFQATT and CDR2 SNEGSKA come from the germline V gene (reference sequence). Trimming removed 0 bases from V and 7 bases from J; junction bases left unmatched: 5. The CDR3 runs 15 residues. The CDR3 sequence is CSARDPLAGVGELFF. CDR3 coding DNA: TGCAGTGCTAGAGACCCTCTAGCGGGGGTCGGGGAGCTGTTTTTT.

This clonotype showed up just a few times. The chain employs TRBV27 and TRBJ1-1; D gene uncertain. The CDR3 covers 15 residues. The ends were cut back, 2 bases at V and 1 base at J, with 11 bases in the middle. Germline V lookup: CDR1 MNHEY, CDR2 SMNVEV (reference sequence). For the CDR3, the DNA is TGTGCCAGCAGTTTAAATGTCCGAACGAACACTGAAGCTTTCTTT. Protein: CASSLNVRTNTEAFF.

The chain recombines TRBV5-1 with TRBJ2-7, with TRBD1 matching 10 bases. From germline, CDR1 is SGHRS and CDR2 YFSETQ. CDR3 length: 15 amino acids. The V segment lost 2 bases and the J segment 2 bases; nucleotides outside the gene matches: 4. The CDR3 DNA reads TGCGCCAGCAGCTTCCGGACAGGGGGAGCCTACGAGCAGTACTTC. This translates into CASSFRTGGAYEQYF. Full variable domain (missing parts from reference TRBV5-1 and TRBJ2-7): KAGVTQTPRYLIKTRGQQVTLSCSPISGHRSVSWYQQTPGQGLQFLFEYFSETQRNKGNFPGRFSGRQFSNSRSEMNVSTLELGDSALYLCASSFRTGGAYEQYFGPGTRLTVT.

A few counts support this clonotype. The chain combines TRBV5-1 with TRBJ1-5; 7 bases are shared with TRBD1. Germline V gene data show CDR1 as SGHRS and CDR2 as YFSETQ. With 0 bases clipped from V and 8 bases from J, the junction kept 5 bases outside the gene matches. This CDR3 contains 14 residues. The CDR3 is CASSLGQGNEPQHF. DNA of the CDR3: TGCGCCAGCAGCTTGGGACAGGGTAATGAGCCCCAGCATTTT.

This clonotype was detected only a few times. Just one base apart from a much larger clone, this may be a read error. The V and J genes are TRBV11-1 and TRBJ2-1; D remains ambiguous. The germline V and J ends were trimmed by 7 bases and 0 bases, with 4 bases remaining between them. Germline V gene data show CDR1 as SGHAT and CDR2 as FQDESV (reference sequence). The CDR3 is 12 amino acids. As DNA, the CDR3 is TGTGCCAGCACTTTCTCCTACAATGAGCAGTTCTTC. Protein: CASTFSYNEQFF.

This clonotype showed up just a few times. In DNA form, the CDR3 reads TGTGCCAGCAGTTACTCCAGCGCCAGCTCCTACAATGAGCAGTTCTTC. It codes for CASSYSSASSYNEQFF. J is TRBJ2-1 and V is TRBV6-5, with D unresolved. Germline lookup yields CDR1 MNHEY and CDR2 SVGAGI. The V end was cut by 0 bases, the J end by 0 bases, with 9 bases between. The CDR3 covers 16 residues.

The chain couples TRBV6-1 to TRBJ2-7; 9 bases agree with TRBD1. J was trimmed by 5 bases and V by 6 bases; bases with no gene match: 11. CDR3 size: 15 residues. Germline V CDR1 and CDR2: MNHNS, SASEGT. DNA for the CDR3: TGTGCCAGCAGCAACAGGGGGCGGTGGTCCCACGAGCAGTACTTC. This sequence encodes CASSNRGRWSHEQYF.

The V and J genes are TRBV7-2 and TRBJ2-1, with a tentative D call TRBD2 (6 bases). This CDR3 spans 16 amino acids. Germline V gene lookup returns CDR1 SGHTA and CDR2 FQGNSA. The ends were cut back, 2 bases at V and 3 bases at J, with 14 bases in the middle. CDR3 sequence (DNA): TGTGCCAGCAGCTTAAACTCAGCGGGTATCTACAATGAGCAGTTCTTC. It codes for CASSLNSAGIYNEQFF.

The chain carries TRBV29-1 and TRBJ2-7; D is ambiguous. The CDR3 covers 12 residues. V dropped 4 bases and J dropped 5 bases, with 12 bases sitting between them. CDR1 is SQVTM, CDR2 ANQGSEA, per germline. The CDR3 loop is CSVAKGFHEQYF. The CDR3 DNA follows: TGCAGCGTTGCTAAAGGGTTTCACGAGCAGTACTTC.

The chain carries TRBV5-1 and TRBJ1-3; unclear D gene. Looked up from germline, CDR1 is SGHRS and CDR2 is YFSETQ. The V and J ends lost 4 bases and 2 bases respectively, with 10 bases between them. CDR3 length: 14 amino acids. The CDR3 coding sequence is TGCGCCAGCAGCGCGGGAGCCACTGGAAACACCATATATTTT. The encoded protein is CASSAGATGNTIYF.

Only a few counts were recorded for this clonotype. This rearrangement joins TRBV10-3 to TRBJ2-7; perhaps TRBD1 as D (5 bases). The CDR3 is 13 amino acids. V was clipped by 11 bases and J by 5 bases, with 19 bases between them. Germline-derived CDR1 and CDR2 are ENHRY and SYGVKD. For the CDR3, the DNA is TGTGCCTTAGCAGGGATCTGGGGCGACGAGCAGTACTTC. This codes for CALAGIWGDEQYF.

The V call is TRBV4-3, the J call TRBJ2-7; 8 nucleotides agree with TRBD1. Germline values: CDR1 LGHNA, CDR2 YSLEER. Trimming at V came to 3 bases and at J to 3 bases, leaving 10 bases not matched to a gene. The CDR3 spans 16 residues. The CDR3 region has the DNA TGCGCCAGCAGCCAGGGCACAGGGGGTTCGTTCTACGAGCAGTACTTC. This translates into CASSQGTGGSFYEQYF.

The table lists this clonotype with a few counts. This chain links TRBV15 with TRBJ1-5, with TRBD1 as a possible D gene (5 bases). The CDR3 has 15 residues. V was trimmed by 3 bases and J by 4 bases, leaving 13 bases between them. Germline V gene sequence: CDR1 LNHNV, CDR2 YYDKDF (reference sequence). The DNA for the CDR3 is TGTGCCACCAGCAGTGCAGGGACTCTAAATCAGCCCCAGCATTTT. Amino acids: CATSSAGTLNQPQHF.

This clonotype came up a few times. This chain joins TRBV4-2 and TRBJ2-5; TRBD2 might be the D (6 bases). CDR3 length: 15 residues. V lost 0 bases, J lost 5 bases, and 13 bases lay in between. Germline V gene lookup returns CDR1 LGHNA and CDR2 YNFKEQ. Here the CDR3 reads CASSQDVWSGETQYF. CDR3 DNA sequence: TGTGCCAGCAGCCAAGATGTGTGGAGCGGGGAGACCCAGTACTTC.

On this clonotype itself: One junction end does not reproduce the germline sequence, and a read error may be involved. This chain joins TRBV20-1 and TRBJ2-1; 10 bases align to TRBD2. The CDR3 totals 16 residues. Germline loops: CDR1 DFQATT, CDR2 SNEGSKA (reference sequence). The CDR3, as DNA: TGCTGTGCTAGAAATCTAGCGGGGGCCTTGTACAATGAGCAGTTCTTC. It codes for CCARNLAGALYNEQFF.

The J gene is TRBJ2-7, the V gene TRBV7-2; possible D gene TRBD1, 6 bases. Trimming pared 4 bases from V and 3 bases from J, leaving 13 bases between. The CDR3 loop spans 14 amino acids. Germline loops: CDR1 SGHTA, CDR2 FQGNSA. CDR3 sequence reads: CASSSFGQNYEQYF. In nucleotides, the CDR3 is TGTGCCAGCAGCTCTTTTGGACAGAACTACGAGCAGTACTTC.

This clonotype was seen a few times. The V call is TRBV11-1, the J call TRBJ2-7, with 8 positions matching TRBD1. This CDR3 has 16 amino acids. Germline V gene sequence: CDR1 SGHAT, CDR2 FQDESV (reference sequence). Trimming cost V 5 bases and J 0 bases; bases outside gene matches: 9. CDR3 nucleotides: TGTGCCAGCAGCACACCCCAGGGACAGGTCTCCTACGAGCAGTACTTC. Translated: CASSTPQGQVSYEQYF.

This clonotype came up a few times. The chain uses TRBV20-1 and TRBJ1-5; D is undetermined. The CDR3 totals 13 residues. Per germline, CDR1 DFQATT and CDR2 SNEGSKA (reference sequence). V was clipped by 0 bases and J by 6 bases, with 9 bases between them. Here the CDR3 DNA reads TGCAGTGCTAGAGATCTAACGGGTCAGCCCCAGCATTTT. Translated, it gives CSARDLTGQPQHF.

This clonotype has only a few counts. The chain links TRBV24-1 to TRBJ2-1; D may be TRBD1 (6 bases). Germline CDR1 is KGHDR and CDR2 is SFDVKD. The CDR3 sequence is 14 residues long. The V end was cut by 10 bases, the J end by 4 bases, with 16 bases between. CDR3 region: CATSSRDTYNEQFF. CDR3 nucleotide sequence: TGTGCCACTTCGTCCCGGGACACTTACAATGAGCAGTTCTTC.

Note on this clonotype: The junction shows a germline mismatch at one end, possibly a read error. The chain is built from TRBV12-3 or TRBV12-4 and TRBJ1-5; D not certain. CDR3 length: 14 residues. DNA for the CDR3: TGTGCCAGCAGTCCCGGGATTGGAGGTCAGCCCCGGCATTTT. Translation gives CASSPGIGGQPRHF.

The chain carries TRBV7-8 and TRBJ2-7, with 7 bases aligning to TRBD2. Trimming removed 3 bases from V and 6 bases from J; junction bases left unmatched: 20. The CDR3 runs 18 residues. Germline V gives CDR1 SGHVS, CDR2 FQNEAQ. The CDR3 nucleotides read TGTGCCAGCAGCTTGGGGTCCATAGCGGGCAAAGTTCCAGGCGAGCAGTACTTC. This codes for CASSLGSIAGKVPGEQYF.

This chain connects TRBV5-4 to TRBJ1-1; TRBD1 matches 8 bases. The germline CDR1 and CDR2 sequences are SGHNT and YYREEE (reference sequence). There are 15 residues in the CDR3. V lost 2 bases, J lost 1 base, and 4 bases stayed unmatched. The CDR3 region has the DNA TGTGCCAGCAGCTTTTACAGGGGGGAGAACACTGAAGCTTTCTTT. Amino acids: CASSFYRGENTEAFF.

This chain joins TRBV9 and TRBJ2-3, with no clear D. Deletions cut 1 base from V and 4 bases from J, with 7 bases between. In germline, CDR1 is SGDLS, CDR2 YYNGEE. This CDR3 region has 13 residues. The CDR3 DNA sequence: TGTGCCAGCAGCGTAAATTCGGCAGATACGCAGTATTTT. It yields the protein CASSVNSADTQYF.

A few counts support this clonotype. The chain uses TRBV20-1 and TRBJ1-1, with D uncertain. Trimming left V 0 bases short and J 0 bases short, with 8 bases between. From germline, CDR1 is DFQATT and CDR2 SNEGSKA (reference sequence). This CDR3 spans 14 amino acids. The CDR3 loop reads CSARDRLMNTEAFF. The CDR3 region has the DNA TGCAGTGCTAGAGATCGGCTCATGAACACTGAAGCTTTCTTT.

CDR3 DNA: TGCAGTGCTAGAGACCGGGACAGGGGGAAACCTTACGAGCAGTACTTC. Amino acids: CSARDRDRGKPYEQYF. V is TRBV20-1 and J is TRBJ2-7; TRBD1 matches 11 bases. This CDR3 contains 16 residues. Germline V gene lookup returns CDR1 DFQATT and CDR2 SNEGSKA (reference sequence). The J segment lost 4 bases and the V segment lost 0 bases, leaving 8 bases of the junction unmatched.

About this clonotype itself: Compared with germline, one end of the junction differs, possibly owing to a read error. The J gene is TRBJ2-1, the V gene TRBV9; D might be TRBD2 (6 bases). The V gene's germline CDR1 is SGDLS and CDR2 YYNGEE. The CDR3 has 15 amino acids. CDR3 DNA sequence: TGTGCCGGCAGCCCCGGGACTTCCCCCTACAATGAGCAGTTCTTC. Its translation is CAGSPGTSPYNEQFF.

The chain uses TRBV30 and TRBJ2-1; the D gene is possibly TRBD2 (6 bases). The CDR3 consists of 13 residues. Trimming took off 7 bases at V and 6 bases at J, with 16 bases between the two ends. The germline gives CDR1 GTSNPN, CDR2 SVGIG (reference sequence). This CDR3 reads CASSGLRGNEQFF. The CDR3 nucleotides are TGTGCCTCTTCGGGACTTCGAGGCAATGAGCAGTTCTTC.

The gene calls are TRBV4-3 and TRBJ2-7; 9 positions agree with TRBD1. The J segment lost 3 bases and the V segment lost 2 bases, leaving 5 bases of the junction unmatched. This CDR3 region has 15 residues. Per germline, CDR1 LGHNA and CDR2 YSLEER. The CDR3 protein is CASSQRTGDGYEQYF. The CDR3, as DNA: TGCGCCAGCAGCCAAAGGACAGGGGATGGCTACGAGCAGTACTTC.

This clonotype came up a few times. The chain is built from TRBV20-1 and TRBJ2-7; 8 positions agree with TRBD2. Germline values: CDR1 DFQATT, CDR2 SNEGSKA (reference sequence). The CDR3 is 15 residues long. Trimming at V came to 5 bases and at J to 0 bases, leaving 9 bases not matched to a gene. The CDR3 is CSASGGRGSSYEQYF. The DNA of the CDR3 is TGCAGTGCTTCGGGAGGGCGAGGCAGCTCCTACGAGCAGTACTTC.

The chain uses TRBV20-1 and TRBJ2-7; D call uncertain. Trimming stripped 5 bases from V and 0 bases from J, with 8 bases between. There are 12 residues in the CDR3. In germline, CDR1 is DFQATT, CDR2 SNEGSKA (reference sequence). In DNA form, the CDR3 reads TGCAGTGCTGACAAGGGCTCCTACGAGCAGTACTTC. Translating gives CSADKGSYEQYF.